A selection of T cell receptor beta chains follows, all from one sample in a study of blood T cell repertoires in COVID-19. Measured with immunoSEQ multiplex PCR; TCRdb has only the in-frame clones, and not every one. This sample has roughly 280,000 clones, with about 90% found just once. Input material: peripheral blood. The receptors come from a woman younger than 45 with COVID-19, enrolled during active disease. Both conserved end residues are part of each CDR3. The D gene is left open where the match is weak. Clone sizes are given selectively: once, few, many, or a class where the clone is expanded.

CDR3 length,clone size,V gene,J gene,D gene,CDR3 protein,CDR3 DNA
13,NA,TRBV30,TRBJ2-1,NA,CAWDGRRDNEQFF,TGTGCCTGGGACGGGAGAAGGGACAATGAGCAGTTCTTC
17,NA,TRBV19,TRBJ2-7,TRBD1,CASSIGAWTGPSYEQYF,TGTGCCAGTAGTATAGGGGCGTGGACAGGCCCCTCCTACGAGCAGTACTTC
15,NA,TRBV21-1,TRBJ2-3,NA,CASSTLAGGTDTQYF,TGTGCCAGCAGCACCTTAGCGGGAGGCACAGATACGCAGTATTTT
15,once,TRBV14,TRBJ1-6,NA,CASSQEITGRSPLHF,TGTGCCAGCAGCCAAGAGATAACGGGTAGATCACCCCTCCACTTT
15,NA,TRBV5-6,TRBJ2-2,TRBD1,CASSATGGTTGELFF,TGTGCCAGCAGCGCGACAGGGGGGACCACCGGGGAGCTGTTTTTT
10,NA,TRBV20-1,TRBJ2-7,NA,CSATQTAQYF,TGCAGTGCAACACAGACAGCTCAGTACTTC
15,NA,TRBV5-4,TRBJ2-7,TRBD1,CASRAGTGVVYEQYF,TGTGCCAGCAGGGCCGGGACAGGGGTCGTCTACGAGCAGTACTTC
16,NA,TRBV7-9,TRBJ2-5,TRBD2,CASSPRTSGRVETQYF,TGTGCCAGCAGCCCGCGGACTAGCGGGAGGGTGGAGACCCAGTACTTC
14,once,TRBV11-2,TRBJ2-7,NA,CASSFGGPTGEQYF,TGTGCCAGCAGCTTTGGGGGCCCGACGGGAGAGCAGTACTTC
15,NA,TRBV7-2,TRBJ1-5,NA,CASSILPGESQPQHF,TGTGCCAGCAGCATCCTCCCGGGGGAAAGTCAGCCCCAGCATTTT
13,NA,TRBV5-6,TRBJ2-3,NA,CASSPQGTDTQYF,TGTGCCAGCAGTCCACAAGGCACAGATACGCAGTATTTT
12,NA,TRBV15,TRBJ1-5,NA,CATSRAGQPQHF,TGTGCCACCAGCAGAGCGGGTCAGCCCCAGCATTTT
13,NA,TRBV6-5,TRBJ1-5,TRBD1,CASGPTGGQPQHF,TGTGCCAGCGGCCCTACAGGGGGCCAGCCCCAGCATTTT
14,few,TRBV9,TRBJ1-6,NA,CASSTTGELSPLHF,TGTGCCAGCAGCACCACGGGAGAACTTTCACCCCTCCACTTT
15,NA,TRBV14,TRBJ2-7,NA,CASSPLTGAFYEQYF,TGTGCCAGCAGCCCCCTGACAGGTGCTTTCTACGAGCAGTACTTC
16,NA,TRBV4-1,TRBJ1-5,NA,CASSLSQTNGNQPQHF,TGCGCCAGCAGCCTAAGCCAAACGAACGGCAATCAGCCCCAGCATTTT
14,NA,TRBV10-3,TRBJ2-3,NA,CAIRVRRETDTQYF,TGTGCCATAAGGGTTCGTCGGGAGACAGATACGCAGTATTTT
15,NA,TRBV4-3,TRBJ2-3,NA,CASSLSGSSTDTQYF,TGCGCCAGCAGCCTTAGCGGATCTAGCACAGATACGCAGTATTTT
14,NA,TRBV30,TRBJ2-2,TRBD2,CAWSGGSATGELFF,TGTGCCTGGAGCGGCGGGAGTGCGACCGGGGAGCTGTTTTTT
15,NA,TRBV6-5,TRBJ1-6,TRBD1,CASSFPGQGQSPLHF,TGTGCCAGCAGTTTCCCGGGACAGGGACAATCACCCCTCCACTTT
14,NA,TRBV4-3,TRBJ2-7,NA,CASSQGPTRGKQYF,TGCGCCAGCAGCCAAGGCCCCACAAGGGGCAAGCAGTACTTC
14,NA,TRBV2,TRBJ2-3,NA,CASGGGFSTDTQYF,TGTGCCAGCGGAGGCGGGTTCAGCACAGATACGCAGTATTTT
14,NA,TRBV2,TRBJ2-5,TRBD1,CASSGQGLGETQYF,TGTGCCAGCAGTGGACAGGGTCTGGGGGAGACCCAGTACTTC
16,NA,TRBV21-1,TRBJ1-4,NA,CASSKVVRGLGEKLFF,TGTGCCAGCAGCAAAGTCGTCAGGGGGCTGGGTGAAAAACTGTTTTTT
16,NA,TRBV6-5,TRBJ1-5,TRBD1,CASSSGQGPLNQPQHF,TGTGCCAGCAGTTCAGGACAGGGGCCTTTAAATCAGCCCCAGCATTTT
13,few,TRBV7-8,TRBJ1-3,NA,CASSKDWGNTIYF,TGTGCCAGCAGCAAGGACTGGGGTAACACCATATATTTT
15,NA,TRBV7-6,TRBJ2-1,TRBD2,CASSRTFGEGREQFF,TGTGCCAGCAGCCGGACCTTTGGGGAGGGCCGCGAGCAGTTCTTC
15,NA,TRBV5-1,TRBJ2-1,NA,CASSASGTRGDEQFF,TGCGCCAGCAGCGCATCCGGGACCAGGGGGGATGAGCAGTTCTTC
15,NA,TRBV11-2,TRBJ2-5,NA,CASSRDLLAQETQYF,TGTGCCAGCAGCCGGGACTTATTGGCCCAAGAGACCCAGTACTTC
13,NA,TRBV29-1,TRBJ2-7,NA,CSVLGGGPNEQYF,TGCAGCGTTTTAGGGGGAGGGCCTAACGAGCAGTACTTC
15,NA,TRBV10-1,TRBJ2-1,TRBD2,CASSPLAGFNNEQFF,TGCGCCAGCAGTCCGTTAGCGGGATTTAACAATGAGCAGTTCTTC
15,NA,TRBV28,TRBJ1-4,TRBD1,CASSRTGTGDEKLFF,TGTGCCAGCAGTCGAACCGGGACAGGTGACGAAAAACTGTTTTTT
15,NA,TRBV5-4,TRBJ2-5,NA,CASSNSLGRGETQYF,TGTGCCAGCAGCAATTCTCTGGGGCGGGGAGAGACCCAGTACTTC
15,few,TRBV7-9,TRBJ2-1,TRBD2,CASSPQGTSDNEQFF,TGTGCCAGCAGCCCACAGGGGACTAGCGACAATGAGCAGTTCTTC
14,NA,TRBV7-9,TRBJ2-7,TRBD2,CASSRTSGLYEQYF,TGTGCCAGCAGCCGGACTAGCGGGCTCTACGAGCAGTACTTC
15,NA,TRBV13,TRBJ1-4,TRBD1,CASSLRQGVSGKLFF,TGTGCCAGCAGCCTTCGACAGGGGGTCTCCGGAAAACTGTTTTTT
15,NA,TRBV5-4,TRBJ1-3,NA,CASSKYTGGGNTIYF,TGTGCCAGCAGCAAATACACCGGAGGGGGAAACACCATATATTTT
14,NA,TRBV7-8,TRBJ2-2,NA,CASSFSGYTGELFF,TGTGCCAGCAGCTTCAGCGGATACACCGGGGAGCTGTTTTTT
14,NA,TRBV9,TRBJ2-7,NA,CASSVAPEAYEQYF,TGTGCCAGCAGCGTAGCTCCAGAAGCGTACGAGCAGTACTTC
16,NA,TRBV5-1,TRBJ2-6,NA,CASSGITGSGANVLTF,TGCGCCAGCAGCGGCATCACAGGCTCTGGGGCCAACGTCCTGACTTTC
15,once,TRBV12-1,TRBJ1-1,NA,CASSFLCGGNTEAFF,TGTGCCAGCAGCTTTCTTTGCGGGGGCAACACTGAAGCTTTCTTT
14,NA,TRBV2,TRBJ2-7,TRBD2,CASTRAGLAYEQYF,TGTGCCAGCACTCGGGCGGGACTAGCTTACGAGCAGTACTTC
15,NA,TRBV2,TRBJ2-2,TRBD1,CASRPRGLDTGELFF,TGTGCCAGCCGACCTAGGGGGCTGGACACCGGGGAGCTGTTTTTT
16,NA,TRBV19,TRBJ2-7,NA,CASSPRGGTGAGEQYF,TGTGCCAGTAGTCCCCGAGGCGGGACAGGAGCGGGGGAGCAGTACTTC
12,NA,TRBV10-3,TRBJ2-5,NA,CAISAGKETQYF,TGTGCCATCAGTGCAGGGAAAGAGACCCAGTACTTC
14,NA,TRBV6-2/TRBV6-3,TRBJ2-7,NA,CASSYRPGSYEQYF,TGTGCCAGCAGTTACCGTCCCGGGTCCTACGAGCAGTACTTC
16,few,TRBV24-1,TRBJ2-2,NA,CATSDWVRDNTGELFF,TGTGCCACCAGTGATTGGGTCAGGGATAACACCGGGGAGCTGTTTTTT
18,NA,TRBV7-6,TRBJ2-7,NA,CASSLGGGGGGIGYEQYF,TGTGCCAGCAGCTTAGGAGGAGGGGGCGGCGGGATCGGCTACGAGCAGTACTTC
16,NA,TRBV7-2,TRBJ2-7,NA,CASSFDAGLVSYEQYF,TGTGCCAGCAGCTTCGACGCTGGGCTGGTCTCCTACGAGCAGTACTTC
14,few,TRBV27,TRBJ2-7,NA,CASSLSETAPEQYF,TGTGCCAGCAGTTTATCCGAGACAGCGCCCGAGCAGTACTTC
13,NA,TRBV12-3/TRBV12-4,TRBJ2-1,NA,CASSFSLASEQFF,TGTGCCAGCAGTTTCAGTCTAGCTTCTGAGCAGTTCTTC
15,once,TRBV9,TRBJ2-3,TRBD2,CASSSPSGGTDTQYF,TGTGCCAGCAGCTCCCCTAGCGGAGGCACAGATACGCAGTATTTT
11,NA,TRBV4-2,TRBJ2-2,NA,CASSQLGELFF,TGTGCCAGCAGCCAACTCGGGGAGCTGTTTTTT
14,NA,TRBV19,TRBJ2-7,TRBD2,CASSMTSGSYEQYF,TGTGCCAGTAGTATGACTAGCGGGAGTTACGAGCAGTACTTC
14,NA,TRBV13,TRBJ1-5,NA,CASRSRVPLLPQHF,TGTGCCAGCAGATCCCGGGTCCCACTATTGCCCCAGCATTTT
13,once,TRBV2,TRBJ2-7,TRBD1,CASNRGGNDEQYF,TGTGCCAGCAATAGAGGGGGCAATGACGAGCAGTACTTC
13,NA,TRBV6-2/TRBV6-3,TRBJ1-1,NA,CASRPLRDSEAFF,TGTGCCAGCAGACCTTTGAGGGATTCTGAAGCTTTCTTT
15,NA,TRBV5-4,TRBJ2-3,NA,CASSLEEGALDTQYF,TGTGCCAGCAGCTTGGAGGAAGGGGCCCTGGATACGCAGTATTTT
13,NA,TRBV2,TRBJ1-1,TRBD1,CASSLDRATEAFF,TGTGCCAGCAGCCTGGACAGGGCTACTGAAGCTTTCTTT
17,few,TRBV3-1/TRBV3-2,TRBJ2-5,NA,CASSQRKAGVGQETQYF,TGTGCCAGCAGCCAAAGAAAGGCAGGTGTAGGCCAAGAGACCCAGTACTTC